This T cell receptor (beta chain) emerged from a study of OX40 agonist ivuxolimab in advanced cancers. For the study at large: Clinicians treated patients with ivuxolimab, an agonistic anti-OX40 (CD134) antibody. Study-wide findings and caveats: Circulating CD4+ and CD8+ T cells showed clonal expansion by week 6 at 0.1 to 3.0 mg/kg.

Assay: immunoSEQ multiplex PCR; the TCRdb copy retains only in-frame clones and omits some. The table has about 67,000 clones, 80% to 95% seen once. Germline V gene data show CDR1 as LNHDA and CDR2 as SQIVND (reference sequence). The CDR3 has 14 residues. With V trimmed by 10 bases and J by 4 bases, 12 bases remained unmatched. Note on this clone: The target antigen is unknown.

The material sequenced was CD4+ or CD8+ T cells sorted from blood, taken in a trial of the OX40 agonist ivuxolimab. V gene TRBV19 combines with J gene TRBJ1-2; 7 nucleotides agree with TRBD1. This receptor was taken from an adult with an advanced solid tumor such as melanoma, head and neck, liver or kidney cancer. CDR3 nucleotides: TGTGCCACTACCCCCGGGACAGTGACCTATGGCTACACCTTC. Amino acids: CATTPGTVTYGYTF.